This TCR beta chain comes out of a study of cytomegalovirus exposure and HLA in healthy donors. Overall study results and limits: Rare TCR sequences predominated, though certain public TCRs were found in many donors. Testing in vitro showed a few CMV-associated chains specific for CMV antigens. According to a subsequent analysis, TCR clusters identified in the first cohort showed a tendency to co-occur across the 120 or so validation repertoires.

TCRdb's table, derived via immunoSEQ multiplex PCR, lists solely in-frame clones and lacks some. The sample lists 260,000 or so clones, just under 90% seen once, with about 3% in the top ten. These donors were members of the roughly 110-subject validation cohort, a group separate from the roughly 670-subject first cohort. About this clone: Antigen specificity is unknown.

The sequencing input was PBMCs. The clonotype originates from a man in his late teens or twenties in good health and CMV-seronegative.

The CDR3: CSGGLAAGYEQFF. The DNA of the CDR3 is TGCAGCGGGGGCCTAGCGGCCGGGTATGAGCAGTTCTTC. The V call is TRBV29-1, the J call TRBJ2-1; TRBD2 aligns across 7 bases. Trimming removed 7 bases from V and 8 bases from J; junction bases left unmatched: 11. The CDR3 is made up of 13 amino acids. CDR1 SQVTM and CDR2 ANQGSEA come from the germline V gene.